This paragraph reports one T cell receptor (beta chain). Its target is unknown. Samples were assayed with immunoSEQ v3.0 at survey level. TCRdb's copy holds only in-frame clones and misses some; the assay was immunoSEQ multiplex PCR. The table shows about 28,000 clones, with more than 70% occurring only once. This record comes from a study of long-term antiretroviral therapy in people with HIV. The junction had 6 bases not matched to a gene; V was cut back by 0 bases and J by 5 bases. There are 16 residues in the CDR3. CDR1 is SGHRS, CDR2 YFSETQ, per germline. Study-wide findings and caveats: All time points showed a repertoire dominated by clones expanded before ART.

The sequencing here drew on unsorted PBMCs, taken 0.8 years after starting antiretroviral therapy. The chain is built from TRBV5-1 and TRBJ2-2; 8 bases agree with TRBD1. The origin of this receptor is a woman younger than 45 with HIV. CDR3 in amino acids: CASSLEWTGKTGELFF. The CDR3 nucleotides are TGCGCCAGCAGCTTGGAATGGACAGGGAAGACCGGGGAGCTGTTTTTT.